This T cell receptor (beta chain) was profiled in a study of cytomegalovirus exposure and HLA in healthy donors. Study-wide results and caveats: It has been reported that TCR beta sequences accurately predicted the HLA-A and HLA-B alleles of most subjects. Analyzed later, most CMV-associated TCR beta chains appeared HLA-restricted. For cytomegalovirus status, the classifier reportedly gave diagnoses with high specificity and sensitivity. Later analysis reportedly placed an Asian-associated ancestry cluster below the roughly 640-donor mean in N-insertions.

The CDR3 covers 14 residues. The V end was cut by 6 bases, the J end by 0 bases, with 9 bases between. The germline CDR1 and CDR2 sequences are MNHNY and SVGAGI (reference sequence). In its sample, this clone was seen once. What it recognizes is unknown. 60 Vbeta and 13 Jbeta primers were used in PCR. TCRdb's copy holds only in-frame clones and misses some; the assay was immunoSEQ multiplex PCR. Of over 150,000 clones in the sample, less than 90% were seen once. The sequenced sample consisted of PBMCs. The clonotype originates from a boy between 2 and 10 years old in good health and CMV-seronegative. The chain employs TRBV6-6 and TRBJ2-4; the D is unclear. The CDR3 DNA reads TGTGCCAGCAGGCCTACTTTAGCCAAAAACATTCAGTACTTC. As protein: CASRPTLAKNIQYF.